This is a list of T cell receptor beta chains from one sample in a study of cytomegalovirus exposure and HLA in healthy donors. Repertoires were generated with immunoSEQ multiplex PCR, while TCRdb's copy carries only in-frame clones and drops some. This table holds about 120,000 clones, about three quarters found once. Sequencing was performed on PBMCs. These receptor sequences come from a man aged 55 to 70 in good health and CMV-seropositive. CDR3s include the opening cysteine and the closing phenylalanine or tryptophan. A D gene is named only where the DNA matches it firmly. Clone size is not always given. Where it is, it says once, few, many or a class for expanded clones.

TRBV6-4	TRBJ2-3	.	.	TGTGCCAGCAGTGACCAGGGGGGAGATACGCAGTATTTT	CASSDQGGDTQYF
TRBV14	TRBJ2-7	.	.	TGTGCCAGCAGCCATCCCCGGGACAAGAGCTCCTACGAGCAGTACTTC	CASSHPRDKSSYEQYF
TRBV30	TRBJ1-4	.	.	TGTGCCTGGAGTGCTACTAATGAAAAACTGTTTTTT	CAWSATNEKLFF
TRBV2	TRBJ2-1	TRBD2	.	TGTGCCAGCAGTGAAAAGCGGGAATACAATGAGCAGTTCTTC	CASSEKREYNEQFF
TRBV7-9	TRBJ1-2	.	once	TGTGCCAGCAGCTCAACACGGACAGCATATGGCTACACCTTC	CASSSTRTAYGYTF
TRBV11-2	TRBJ2-6	.	once	TGTGCCAGCAGCTCTCCTGGGGCCAACGTCCTGACTTTC	CASSSPGANVLTF
TRBV9	TRBJ2-2	.	.	TGTGCCAGCAGCGGAGGGCAGGGGACGAACACCGGGGAGCTGTTTTTT	CASSGGQGTNTGELFF
TRBV19	TRBJ2-7	.	.	TGTGCCACACGGGACTCCCCCCGGGGAGAGCAGTACTTC	CATRDSPRGEQYF
TRBV28	TRBJ2-3	TRBD1	once	TGTGCCAGCAGTTTATCGACAGGGGGCTCAGATACGCAGTATTTT	CASSLSTGGSDTQYF
TRBV20-1	TRBJ1-1	.	.	TGCAGTGCGCGAAGTAAGACTGAAGCTTTCTTT	CSARSKTEAFF
TRBV4-1	TRBJ2-3	.	.	TGCGCCAGCAGCCAAGACGAGTATACGACCGGGCGGGCGATCACAGATACGCAGTATTTT	CASSQDEYTTGRAITDTQYF
TRBV5-1	TRBJ2-1	.	.	TGCGCCAGCAGCTTGCAGCGGAGCTCCTACAATGAGCAGTTCTTC	CASSLQRSSYNEQFF
TRBV10-3	TRBJ2-7	TRBD1	.	TGTGCCATCAGTGGCAGTCCCGGGACAGGGACTGGGGCCTACTACGAGCAGTACTTC	CAISGSPGTGTGAYYEQYF
TRBV10-3	TRBJ1-1	.	.	TGTGCCATCAGGCAGCTGGGGCAGGGGAACACTGAAGCTTTCTTT	CAIRQLGQGNTEAFF
TRBV12-5	TRBJ2-7	TRBD2	once	TGTGCTAGTGGTTCAACTAGCGGGGGCTACGAGCAGTACTTC	CASGSTSGGYEQYF
TRBV2	TRBJ1-2	.	.	TGTGCCAGCAGTCGAGGAGGGGTTTATGGCTACACCTTC	CASSRGGVYGYTF
TRBV2	TRBJ1-5	TRBD1	.	TGTGCCAGCAGCAACAGGGGGGGGGATCAGCCCCAGCATTTT	CASSNRGGDQPQHF
TRBV2	TRBJ1-5	.	.	TGTGCCAGCAGTTTCGGAGTCTGGGGCAATCAGCCCCAGCATTTT	CASSFGVWGNQPQHF
TRBV5-1	TRBJ1-1	.	.	TGCGCCAGCAGCTTGGGTACAGAAGGTGAAGCTTTCTTT	CASSLGTEGEAFF
TRBV27	TRBJ1-2	TRBD1	few	TGTGCCAGCAGTCCGGGACAGGGGAACTATGGCTACACCTTC	CASSPGQGNYGYTF
TRBV7-6	TRBJ2-5	TRBD2	.	TGTGCCAGCAGCTCGGGACTAGCGGAAGAGACCCAGTACTTC	CASSSGLAEETQYF
TRBV7-6	TRBJ2-2	TRBD2	.	TGTGCCAGCAGCGGGACTAGCGGGGGGGCCGGGGAGCTGTTTTTT	CASSGTSGGAGELFF
TRBV21-1	TRBJ2-1	.	.	TGTGCCAGCAGTCACGTGGTAACTAACTACAATGAGCAGTTCTTC	CASSHVVTNYNEQFF
TRBV4-1	TRBJ1-2	.	.	TGCGCCAGCAGCCTCAGAGGCGGGGACTATGGCTACACCTTC	CASSLRGGDYGYTF
TRBV5-1	TRBJ2-5	.	.	TGCGCCAGCAGCTTGGCCGTCGGGGGAGAGACCCAGTACTTC	CASSLAVGGETQYF
TRBV5-1	TRBJ1-2	.	.	TGCGCCAGCAGCTTGGACCGGGGATATGGCTACACCTTC	CASSLDRGYGYTF
TRBV6-1	TRBJ1-6	TRBD1	.	TGTGCCGGCAGTTTGGACAGGGTCCAGCCACCCCTCCACTTT	CAGSLDRVQPPLHF
TRBV7-2	TRBJ2-3	.	.	TGTGCCAGCAGCAAGAGGACGGGGGTGGACACAGATACGCAGTATTTT	CASSKRTGVDTDTQYF
TRBV5-4	TRBJ1-4	TRBD1	.	TGTGCCAGCAGCCGGACAGGACTAAATGAAAAACTGTTTTTT	CASSRTGLNEKLFF
TRBV7-9	TRBJ1-5	.	.	TGTGCCAGCCGGGACAACAATCAGCCCCAGCATTTT	CASRDNNQPQHF
TRBV29-1	TRBJ1-5	TRBD1	.	TGCAGCGTTGAGTCAGGGGGCGTTGACCAGCCCCAGCATTTT	CSVESGGVDQPQHF
TRBV18	TRBJ1-2	TRBD1	.	TGTGCCAGCTCACAAATACGGACAGGGGACTATGGCTACACCTTC	CASSQIRTGDYGYTF
TRBV11-2	TRBJ1-2	TRBD1	.	TGTGCCAGCAGCCCCCGAGGGGACAGGGGTGGCTACACCTTC	CASSPRGDRGGYTF
TRBV28	TRBJ2-1	.	.	TGTGCCAGCAGTTTGGGTGTGGGGGCTAACTCCTACAATGAGCAGTTCTTC	CASSLGVGANSYNEQFF
TRBV9	TRBJ1-2	.	few	TGTGCCAGCAGCGTAGATTCCGGGACACCCGTTTATGGCTACACCTTC	CASSVDSGTPVYGYTF
TRBV5-1	TRBJ2-5	TRBD2	few	TGCGCCAGCAGCGGCGGGGGGGTTGAAGAGACCCAGTACTTC	CASSGGGVEETQYF
TRBV12-5	TRBJ2-3	.	.	TGTGCTAGTGGCTCCCCATCGCGATCTAGCACAGATACGCAGTATTTT	CASGSPSRSSTDTQYF
TRBV9	TRBJ2-3	.	.	TGTGCCAGCAGCCCCCTCGTAGATACCTCGTTCGATACGCAGTATTTT	CASSPLVDTSFDTQYF
TRBV2	TRBJ1-6	.	few	TGTGCCAGCAGCTCTCGGTCACCCCTCCACTTT	CASSSRSPLHF
TRBV5-1	TRBJ1-3	TRBD1	.	TGCGCCAGCAGCCAGGGGGCTTCGGGAAACACCATATATTTT	CASSQGASGNTIYF
TRBV5-4	TRBJ2-1	TRBD2	.	TGTGCCAGCAGAGGACTAGCGGGAGCGGGTGAGCAGTTCTTC	CASRGLAGAGEQFF
TRBV5-1	TRBJ2-7	.	.	TGCGCCAGCAGCTTGGATAGGGGGAGCGAGCAGTACTTC	CASSLDRGSEQYF
TRBV6-6	TRBJ1-4	TRBD1	few	TGTGCCAGCAGAGGGACAGGTGGGGCCAATAATGAAAAACTGTTTTTT	CASRGTGGANNEKLFF
TRBV5-8	TRBJ1-1	.	.	TGTGCCAGCAGCCCTTCAGAGGGGAACACTGAAGCTTTCTTT	CASSPSEGNTEAFF
TRBV11-2	TRBJ2-1	TRBD2	few	TGTGCCAGCAGACGACTAGCGGGATACAATGAGCAGTTCTTC	CASRRLAGYNEQFF
TRBV7-9	TRBJ2-5	TRBD2	once	TGTGCCAGCAGCTCGGGACTAGCGGTCCTACAAGAGACCCAGTACTTC	CASSSGLAVLQETQYF
TRBV7-2	TRBJ1-1	.	.	TGTGCCAGCAGCCCCCGAGATGAAGCTTTCTTT	CASSPRDEAFF
TRBV13	TRBJ2-4	.	once	TGTGCCAGCAGCTTAGGGTCGGCGGATGCGGCCAAAAACATTCAGTACTTC	CASSLGSADAAKNIQYF
TRBV6-5	TRBJ1-1	TRBD1	.	TGTGCCAGCAGCAGGGGGCCGGTGATCACTGAAGCTTTCTTT	CASSRGPVITEAFF
TRBV7-2	TRBJ2-7	.	.	TGTGCCAGCAGCCAGTGGCAGGGTCCCTACGAGCAGTACTTC	CASSQWQGPYEQYF
TRBV2	TRBJ1-1	.	.	TGTGCCAGCAGTGATGGGGGGAGAACTGAAGCTTTCTTT	CASSDGGRTEAFF
TRBV9	TRBJ2-3	TRBD2	.	TGTGCCAGCAGCGCCGATAGCGGGGCCACAGATACGCAGTATTTT	CASSADSGATDTQYF
TRBV21-1	TRBJ2-7	.	.	TGTGCCAGCAGCTCCTGTCACCGACTAGCGGGGGCGACTACGAAGCAGTACTTC	CASSSCHRLAGATTKQYF
TRBV28	TRBJ2-2	.	.	TGTGCCAGCAGCCGGACAACAGAGAACACCGGGGAGCTGTTTTTT	CASSRTTENTGELFF